The clone carrying this T cell receptor (beta chain) was seen more than once but under ten times. What it recognizes is unknown. MiXCR was run by TCRdb on the 5' RACE reads, yielding one entry per CDR3 protein. The sample consists of 1.5 million to 2 million distinct CDR3 sequences, about 31% of them appearing once. This sample stems from a study of identical twins. Regarding the study as a whole: Out-of-frame alpha sequences shared between twins exhibited an excess of low generation probability. Partly confounded zero-insertion analyses could result from invariant MAIT and iNKT cells.

V was shortened by 0 bases and J by 1 base, with 11 bases between the two germline ends. This CDR3 has 15 residues. Germline lookup yields CDR1 SGDLS and CDR2 YYNGEE. The V gene is TRBV9, the J gene TRBJ2-7; weak D call: TRBD2 (5 bases). This receptor was obtained from a newborn girl in good health. The sequenced material came from cord blood. This chain's CDR3 is CASSVASAESYEQYF. Here the CDR3 DNA reads TGTGCCAGCAGCGTAGCTTCAGCGGAGTCCTACGAGCAGTACTTC. Full variable domain (remainder filled in from reference TRBV9 and TRBJ2-7): DSGVTQTPKHLITATGQRVTLRCSPRSGDLSVYWYQQSLDQGLQFLIQYYNGEERAKGNILERFSAQQFPDLHSELNLSSLELGDSALYFCASSVASAESYEQYFGPGTRLTVT.